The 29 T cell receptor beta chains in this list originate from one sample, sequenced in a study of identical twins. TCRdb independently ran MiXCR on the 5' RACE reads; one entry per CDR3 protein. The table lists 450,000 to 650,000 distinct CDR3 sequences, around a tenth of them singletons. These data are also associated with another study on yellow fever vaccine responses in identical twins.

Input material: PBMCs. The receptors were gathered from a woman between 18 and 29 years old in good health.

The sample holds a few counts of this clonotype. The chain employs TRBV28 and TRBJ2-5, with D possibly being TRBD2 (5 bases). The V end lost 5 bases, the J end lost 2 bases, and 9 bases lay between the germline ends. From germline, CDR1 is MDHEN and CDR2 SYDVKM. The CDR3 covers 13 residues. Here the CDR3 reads CASSGRGQETQYF. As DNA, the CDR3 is TGTGCCAGCAGTGGGAGAGGACAAGAGACCCAGTACTTC. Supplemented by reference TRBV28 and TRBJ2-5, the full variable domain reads DVKVTQSSRYLVKRTGEKVFLECVQDMDHENMFWYRQDPGLGLRLIYFSYDVKMKEKGDIPEGYSVSREKKERFSLILESASTNQTSMYLCASSGRGQETQYFGPGTRLLVL.

CDR3: CASRGLTGTGGGEQFF. The CDR3 nucleotides read TGTGCCAGCAGGGGACTCACCGGGACAGGGGGGGGTGAGCAGTTCTTC. The V and J genes are TRBV6-1 and TRBJ2-1; 11 nucleotides align to TRBD1. The CDR3 has 16 amino acids. V was pared by 6 bases and J by 9 bases, with 13 bases of the junction left unmatched. Germline CDR1 is MNHNS and CDR2 is SASEGT.

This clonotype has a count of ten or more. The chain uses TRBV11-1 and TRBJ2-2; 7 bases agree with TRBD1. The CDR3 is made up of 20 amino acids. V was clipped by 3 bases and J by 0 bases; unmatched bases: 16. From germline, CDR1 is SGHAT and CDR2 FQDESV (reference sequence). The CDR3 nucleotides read TGTGCCAGCAGCTTCGTCCGCGTGGGACAGCTGGTAGCGAACACCGGGGAGCTGTTTTTT. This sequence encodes CASSFVRVGQLVANTGELFF.

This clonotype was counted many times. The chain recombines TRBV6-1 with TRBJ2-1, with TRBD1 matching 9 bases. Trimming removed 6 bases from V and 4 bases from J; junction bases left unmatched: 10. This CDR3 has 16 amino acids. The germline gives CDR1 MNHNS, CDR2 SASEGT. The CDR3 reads CASRTLTGGHYNEQFF. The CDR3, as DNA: TGTGCCAGCAGGACCCTGACAGGGGGTCATTACAATGAGCAGTTCTTC.

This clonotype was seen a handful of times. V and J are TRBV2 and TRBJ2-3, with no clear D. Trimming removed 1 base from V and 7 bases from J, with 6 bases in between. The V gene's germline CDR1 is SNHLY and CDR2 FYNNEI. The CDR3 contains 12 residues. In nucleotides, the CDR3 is TGTGCCAGCAGTGAAGGGGGAAATACGCAGTATTTT. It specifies CASSEGGNTQYF.

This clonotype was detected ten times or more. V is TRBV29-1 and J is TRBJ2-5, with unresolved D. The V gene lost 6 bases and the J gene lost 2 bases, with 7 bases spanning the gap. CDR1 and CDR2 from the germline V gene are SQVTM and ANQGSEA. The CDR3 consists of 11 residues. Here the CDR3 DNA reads TGCAGCGTCCCCGAACAAGAGACCCAGTACTTC. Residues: CSVPEQETQYF.

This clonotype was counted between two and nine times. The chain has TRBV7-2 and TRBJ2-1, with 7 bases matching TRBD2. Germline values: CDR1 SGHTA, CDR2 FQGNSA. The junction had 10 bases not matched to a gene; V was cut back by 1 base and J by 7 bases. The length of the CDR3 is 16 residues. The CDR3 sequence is CASSLVNGGGRNEQFF. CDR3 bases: TGTGCCAGCAGCTTAGTCAATGGGGGGGGGAGGAATGAGCAGTTCTTC.

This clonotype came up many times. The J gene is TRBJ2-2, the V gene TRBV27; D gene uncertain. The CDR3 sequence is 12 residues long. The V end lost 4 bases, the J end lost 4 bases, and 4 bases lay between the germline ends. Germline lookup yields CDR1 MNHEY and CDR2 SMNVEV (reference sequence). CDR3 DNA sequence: TGTGCCAGCAGTTCCCCCACCGGGGAGCTGTTTTTT. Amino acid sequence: CASSSPTGELFF.

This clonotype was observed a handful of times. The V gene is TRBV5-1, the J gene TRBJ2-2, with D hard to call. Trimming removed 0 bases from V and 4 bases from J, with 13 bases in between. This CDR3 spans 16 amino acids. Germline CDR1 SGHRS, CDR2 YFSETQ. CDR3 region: CASSLGSLRLTGELFF. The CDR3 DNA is TGCGCCAGCAGCTTGGGCTCCCTCCGCCTCACCGGGGAGCTGTTTTTT.

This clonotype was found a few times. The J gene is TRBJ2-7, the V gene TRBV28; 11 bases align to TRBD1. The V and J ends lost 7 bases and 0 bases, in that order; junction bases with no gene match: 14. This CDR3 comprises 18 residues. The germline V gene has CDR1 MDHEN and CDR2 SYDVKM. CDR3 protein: CASKGVMGQGGISYEQYF. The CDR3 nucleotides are TGTGCCAGCAAAGGGGTTATGGGACAGGGGGGAATCTCCTACGAGCAGTACTTC.

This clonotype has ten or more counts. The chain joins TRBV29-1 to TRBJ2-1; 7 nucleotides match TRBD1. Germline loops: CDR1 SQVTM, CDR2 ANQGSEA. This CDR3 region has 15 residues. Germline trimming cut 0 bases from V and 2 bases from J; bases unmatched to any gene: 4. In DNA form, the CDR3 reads TGCAGCGTTGAAGACCCTGGACAGGCCTACAATGAGCAGTTCTTC. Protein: CSVEDPGQAYNEQFF.

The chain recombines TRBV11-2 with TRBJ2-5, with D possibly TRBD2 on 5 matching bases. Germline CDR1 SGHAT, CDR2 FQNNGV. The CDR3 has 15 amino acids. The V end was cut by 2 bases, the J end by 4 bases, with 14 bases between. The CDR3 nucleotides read TGTGCCAGCAGCTTAAAAGCGGAGGCGGGAGAGACCCAGTACTTC. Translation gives CASSLKAEAGETQYF.

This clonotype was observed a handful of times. This CDR3 reads CSARDRGSGNIQYF. In DNA, the CDR3 is TGCAGTGCTAGAGATCGGGGTAGCGGAAACATTCAGTACTTC. The chain employs TRBV20-1 and TRBJ2-4, with a possible D match to TRBD2 (6 bases). CDR3 length equals 14 residues. The V end was cut by 0 bases, the J end by 6 bases, with 12 bases between. Per the germline V gene, CDR1 is DFQATT and CDR2 is SNEGSKA (reference sequence).

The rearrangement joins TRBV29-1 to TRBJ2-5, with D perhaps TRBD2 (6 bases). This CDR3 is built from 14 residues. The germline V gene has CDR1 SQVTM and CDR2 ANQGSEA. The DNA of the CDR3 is TGCAGGGTCTCCGGCGGGGACTTCGGGGAGACCCAGTACTTC. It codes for CRVSGGDFGETQYF. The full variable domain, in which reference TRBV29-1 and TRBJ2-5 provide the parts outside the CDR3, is SAVISQKPSRDICQRGTSLTIQCQVDSQVTMMFWYRQQPGQSLTLIATANQGSEATYESGFVIDKFPISRPNLTFSTLTVSNMSPEDSSIYLCRVSGGDFGETQYFGPGTRLLVL.

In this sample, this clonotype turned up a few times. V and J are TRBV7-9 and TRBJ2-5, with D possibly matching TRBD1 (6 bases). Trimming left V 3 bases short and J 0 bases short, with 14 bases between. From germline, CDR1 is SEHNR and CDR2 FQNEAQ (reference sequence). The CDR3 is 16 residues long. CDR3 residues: CASSLAIGQYQETQYF. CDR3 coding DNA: TGTGCCAGCAGCTTGGCCATTGGACAGTACCAAGAGACCCAGTACTTC.

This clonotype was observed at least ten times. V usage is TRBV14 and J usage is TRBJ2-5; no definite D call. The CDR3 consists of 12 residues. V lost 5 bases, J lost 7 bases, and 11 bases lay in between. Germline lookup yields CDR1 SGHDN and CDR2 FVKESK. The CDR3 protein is CASSSSPGTQYF. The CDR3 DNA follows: TGTGCCAGCAGCTCAAGTCCTGGGACCCAGTACTTC.

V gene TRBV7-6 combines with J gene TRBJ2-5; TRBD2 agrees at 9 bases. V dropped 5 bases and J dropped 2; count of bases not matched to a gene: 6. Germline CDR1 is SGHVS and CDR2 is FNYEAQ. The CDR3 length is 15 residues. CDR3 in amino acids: CASSRAGGLQETQYF. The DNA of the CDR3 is TGTGCCAGCAGCCGAGCGGGAGGTCTGCAAGAGACCCAGTACTTC.

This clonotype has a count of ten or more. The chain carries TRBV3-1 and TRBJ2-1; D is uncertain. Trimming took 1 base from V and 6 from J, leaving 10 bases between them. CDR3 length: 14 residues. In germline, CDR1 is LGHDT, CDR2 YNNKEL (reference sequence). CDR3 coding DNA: TGTGCCAGCAGCCAAGCCGACCCGGGCAATGAGCAGTTCTTC. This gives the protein CASSQADPGNEQFF.

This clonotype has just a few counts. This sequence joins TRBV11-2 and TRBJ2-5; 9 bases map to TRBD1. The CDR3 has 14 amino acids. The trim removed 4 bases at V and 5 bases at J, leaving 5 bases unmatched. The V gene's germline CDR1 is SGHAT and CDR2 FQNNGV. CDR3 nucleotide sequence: TGTGCCAGCAGCTACAGGGGGCCGGGGGAGACCCAGTACTTC. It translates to CASSYRGPGETQYF.

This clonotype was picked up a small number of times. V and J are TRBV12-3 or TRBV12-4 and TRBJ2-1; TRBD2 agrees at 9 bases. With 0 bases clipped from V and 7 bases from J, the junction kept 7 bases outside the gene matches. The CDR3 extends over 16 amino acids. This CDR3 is CASSLALAGGHNEQFF. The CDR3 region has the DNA TGTGCCAGCAGTTTAGCGCTTGCGGGGGGGCATAATGAGCAGTTCTTC.

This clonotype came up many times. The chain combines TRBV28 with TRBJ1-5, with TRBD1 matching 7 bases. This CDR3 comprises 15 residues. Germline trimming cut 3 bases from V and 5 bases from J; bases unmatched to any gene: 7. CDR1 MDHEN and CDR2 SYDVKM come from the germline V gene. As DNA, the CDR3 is TGTGCCAGCAGTTTGGGACAGAACCCTTATCAGCCCCAGCATTTT. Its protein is CASSLGQNPYQPQHF.

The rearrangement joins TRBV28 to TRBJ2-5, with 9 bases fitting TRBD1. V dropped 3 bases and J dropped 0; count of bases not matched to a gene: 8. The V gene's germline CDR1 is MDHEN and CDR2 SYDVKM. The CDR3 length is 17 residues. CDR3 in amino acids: CASSFKGTGSYQETQYF. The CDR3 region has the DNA TGTGCCAGCAGTTTCAAGGGGACAGGGTCGTACCAAGAGACCCAGTACTTC.

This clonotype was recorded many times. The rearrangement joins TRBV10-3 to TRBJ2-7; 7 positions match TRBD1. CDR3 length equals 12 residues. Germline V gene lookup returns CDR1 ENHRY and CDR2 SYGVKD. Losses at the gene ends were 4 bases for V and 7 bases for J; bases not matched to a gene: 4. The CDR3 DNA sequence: TGTGCCATCAGTGGACAGGGCCGGGAGCAGTACTTC. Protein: CAISGQGREQYF.

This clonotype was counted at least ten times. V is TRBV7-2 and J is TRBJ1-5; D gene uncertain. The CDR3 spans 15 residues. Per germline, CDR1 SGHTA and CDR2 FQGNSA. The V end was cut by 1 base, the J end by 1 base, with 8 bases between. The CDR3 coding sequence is TGTGCCAGCAGCTTAGTTCGTTTAAGCAATCAGCCCCAGCATTTT. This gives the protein CASSLVRLSNQPQHF.

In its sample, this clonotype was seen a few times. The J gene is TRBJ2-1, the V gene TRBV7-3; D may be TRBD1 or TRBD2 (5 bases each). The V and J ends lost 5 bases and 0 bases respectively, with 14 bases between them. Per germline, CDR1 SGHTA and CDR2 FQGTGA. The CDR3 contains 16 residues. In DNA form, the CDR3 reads TGTGCCAGCAGCCCGGGACCCTCGAGCTCCTACAATGAGCAGTTCTTC. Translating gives CASSPGPSSSYNEQFF.

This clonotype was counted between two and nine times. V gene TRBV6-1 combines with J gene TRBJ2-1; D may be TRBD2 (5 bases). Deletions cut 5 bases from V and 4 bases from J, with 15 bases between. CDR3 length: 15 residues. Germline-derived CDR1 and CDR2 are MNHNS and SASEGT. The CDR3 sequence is CASSPIERFYNEQFF. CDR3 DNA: TGTGCCAGCAGTCCTATAGAGCGGTTTTACAATGAGCAGTTCTTC.

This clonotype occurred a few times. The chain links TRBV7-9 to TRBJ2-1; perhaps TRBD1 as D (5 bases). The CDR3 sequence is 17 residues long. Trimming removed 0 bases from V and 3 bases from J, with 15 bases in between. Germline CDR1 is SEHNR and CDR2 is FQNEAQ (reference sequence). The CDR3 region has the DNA TGTGCCAGCAGCTTAGCAGGGGCAGGGTCCCACTACAATGAGCAGTTCTTC. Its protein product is CASSLAGAGSHYNEQFF.

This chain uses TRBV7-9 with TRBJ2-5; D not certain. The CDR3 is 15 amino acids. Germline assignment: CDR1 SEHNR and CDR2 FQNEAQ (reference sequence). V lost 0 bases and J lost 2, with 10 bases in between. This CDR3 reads CASSLALGRQETQYF. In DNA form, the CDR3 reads TGTGCCAGCAGCTTAGCTCTGGGCAGACAAGAGACCCAGTACTTC.

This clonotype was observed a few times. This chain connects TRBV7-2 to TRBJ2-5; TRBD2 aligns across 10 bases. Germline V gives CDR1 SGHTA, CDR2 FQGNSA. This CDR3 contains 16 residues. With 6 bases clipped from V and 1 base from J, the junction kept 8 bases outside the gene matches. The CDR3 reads CASRPTGTSAQETQYF. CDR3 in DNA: TGTGCCAGCAGACCGACCGGGACTAGCGCCCAAGAGACCCAGTACTTC.